This note documents a single TCR beta chain sequence. TCRdb's copy holds only in-frame clones and misses some; the assay was immunoSEQ multiplex PCR. Counted here are around 25,000 clones, approximately 84% occurring once; the ten biggest clones make up approximately 2.2%. This sample stems from a study of preoperative IRX-2 immunotherapy in early breast cancer. As for treatment: preoperative locoregional IRX-2 cytokine immunotherapy. This phase Ib study tested locoregional IRX-2 cytokine immunotherapy given before surgery. Germline assignment: CDR1 MNHGY and CDR2 SAAAGT. The CDR3 spans 13 residues. Trimming removed 6 bases from V and 5 bases from J, with 13 bases in between.

The V and J genes are TRBV6-8 and TRBJ2-5, with a tentative D call TRBD1 (6 bases). Specimen: lymph node tissue, collected before IRX-2 immunotherapy. This clonotype was sampled from a human donor with breast cancer. The CDR3 loop is CASSRQRGETQYF. The CDR3 DNA reads TGTGCCAGCAGCAGACAGAGGGGGGAGACCCAGTACTTC.